Presented here are 29 T cell receptor beta chains from one specimen sequenced in a study of blood T cell repertoires in COVID-19. The protocol was immunoSEQ multiplex PCR, while the TCRdb copy is restricted to in-frame clones and leaves out a portion. The sample comprises 150,000 or so clones, 88% of which are singletons, and around 25% rests with the top ten. Sequenced input: peripheral blood. These receptors all come from a man aged 55 to 69 with acute or convalescent COVID-19.

The CDR3, as DNA: TGTGCCTGGAGAGGGGACAGGGCCAACACTGAAGCTTTCTTT. It codes for CAWRGDRANTEAFF. The gene calls are TRBV30 and TRBJ1-1, with 9 bases identical to TRBD1. The CDR3 has 14 residues. From germline, CDR1 is GTSNPN and CDR2 SVGIG (reference sequence). After removal of 3 bases from V and 2 bases from J, the junction contained 4 bases not matched to a gene.

This clone came up a few times. This rearrangement joins TRBV4-3 to TRBJ1-5, with 7 bases identical to TRBD1. The V segment lost 4 bases and the J segment 0 bases; nucleotides outside the gene matches: 12. The CDR3 is 18 amino acids. Germline CDR1 and CDR2: LGHNA and YSLEER. CDR3 sequence (DNA): TGCGCCAGCAGCCGAAGCCCTGGGACAGAAATTAGCAATCAGCCCCAGCATTTT. Its protein is CASSRSPGTEISNQPQHF.

The chain couples TRBV6-5 to TRBJ1-6; 8 nucleotides agree with TRBD1. J was trimmed by 9 bases and V by 0 bases; bases with no gene match: 4. The CDR3 has 15 residues. Germline V gene lookup returns CDR1 MNHEY and CDR2 SVGAGI. In DNA form, the CDR3 reads TGTGCCAGCAGTTACTCCGACAGGGGTGCTTCACCCCTCCACTTT. Encoded protein: CASSYSDRGASPLHF.

The rearrangement links TRBV3-1 (or the pseudogene TRBV3-2) to TRBJ1-1; D unresolved. CDR1 is LGHDT, CDR2 YNNKEL, per germline (reference sequence). The CDR3 consists of 14 residues. Trimming stripped 1 base from V and 4 bases from J, with 10 bases between. CDR3 loop: CASSQVSGSTEAFF. The CDR3 DNA sequence: TGTGCCAGCAGCCAAGTATCGGGGTCCACTGAAGCTTTCTTT.

The J gene is TRBJ2-7, the V gene TRBV2; D not certain. Germline lookup yields CDR1 SNHLY and CDR2 FYNNEI. The CDR3 is made up of 12 amino acids. Trimming stripped 8 bases from V and 1 base from J, with 9 bases between. The CDR3 nucleotides read TGTGCCAGCGGTTACAGTTCCTACGAGCAGTACGTC. This gives the protein CASGYSSYEQYV.

This clone was counted only a few times. The rearrangement links TRBV6-5 to TRBJ2-7; D might be TRBD2 (7 bases). CDR1 is MNHEY and CDR2 is SVGAGI in the germline V gene. V was pared by 5 bases and J by 2 bases, with 13 bases between. The CDR3 has 14 amino acids. The CDR3 nucleotides read TGTGCCAGCAGTCACAGGGAGGGGCCCTACGAGCAGTACTTC. The encoded protein is CASSHREGPYEQYF.

This chain uses TRBV19 with TRBJ1-1; 7 nucleotides line up with TRBD1. CDR1 is LNHDA and CDR2 is SQIVND in the germline V gene (reference sequence). The trim removed 4 bases at V and 1 base at J, leaving 6 bases unmatched. The CDR3 sequence is 15 residues long. The CDR3 DNA reads as TGTGCCAGTAGTAAACTCGGACAGGCGAACACTGAAGCTTTCTTT. Protein product: CASSKLGQANTEAFF.

The chain couples TRBV5-1 to TRBJ1-3, with D possibly TRBD1 on 6 matching bases. Trimming shortened V by 3 bases and J by 2 bases, and 9 bases separated the two germline ends. The germline gives CDR1 SGHRS, CDR2 YFSETQ. This CDR3 is 14 amino acids long. Written as DNA, the CDR3 is TGCGCCAGCAGCTCTACAGGGACTGGAAACACCATATATTTT. This gives the protein CASSSTGTGNTIYF.

V usage is TRBV7-3 and J usage is TRBJ2-1, with a weak D call TRBD2 (6 bases). V was clipped by 5 bases and J by 2 bases, with 10 bases between them. Germline CDR1 reads SGHTA; CDR2 reads FQGTGA. The CDR3 totals 14 residues. The CDR3 nucleotides read TGTGCCAGCAGCCCGGACTATACCTACAATGAGCAGTTCTTC. It specifies CASSPDYTYNEQFF.

For this clone: Within the sample, other DNA sequences also encode this same CDR3. The CDR3 is CASSLSGGVSYEQYF. The CDR3 bases are TGTGCCAGCAGCTTAAGTGGCGGGGTTTCCTACGAGCAGTACTTC. The rearrangement links TRBV7-2 to TRBJ2-7; weak D call: TRBD2 (6 bases). Germline V gene data show CDR1 as SGHTA and CDR2 as FQGNSA. The CDR3 length is 15 residues. Trimming removed 2 bases from V and 1 base from J, with 12 bases in between.

The chain couples TRBV3-1 (or the pseudogene TRBV3-2) to TRBJ1-1, with 7 bases fitting TRBD1. This CDR3 comprises 14 residues. J was trimmed by 7 bases and V by 4 bases; bases with no gene match: 9. Germline assignment: CDR1 LGHDT and CDR2 YNNKEL (reference sequence). The CDR3 spells CASSLRQGASEAFF. DNA of the CDR3: TGTGCCAGCAGCCTTCGACAGGGTGCAAGTGAAGCTTTCTTT.

The V call is TRBV7-9, the J call TRBJ2-5; 8 bases match TRBD1. In germline, CDR1 is SEHNR, CDR2 FQNEAQ (reference sequence). This CDR3 spans 14 amino acids. The J segment lost 3 bases and the V segment lost 4 bases, leaving 4 bases of the junction unmatched. CDR3 in DNA: TGTGCCAGCAGCTCTCCGGACAGGGAAGAGACCCAGTACTTC. It codes for CASSSPDREETQYF.

The chain links TRBV7-3 to TRBJ2-3, with TRBD2 as a possible D gene (7 bases). The germline V gene encodes CDR1 SGHTA and CDR2 FQGTGA. The CDR3 consists of 15 residues. Trimming removed 5 bases from V and 6 bases from J, with 18 bases in between. CDR3 sequence reads: CASSLGGGAADTQYF. The CDR3, as DNA: TGTGCCAGCAGCCTAGGAGGGGGGGCCGCGGATACGCAGTATTTT.

V gene TRBV7-9 combines with J gene TRBJ1-5, with 7 bases that match TRBD1. CDR3 length equals 15 residues. Germline values: CDR1 SEHNR, CDR2 FQNEAQ (reference sequence). The J segment lost 2 bases and the V segment lost 4 bases, leaving 5 bases of the junction unmatched. In DNA form, the CDR3 reads TGTGCCAGCAGCTCGACAGGGTTTGGCAATCAGCCCCAGCATTTT. Amino acid sequence: CASSSTGFGNQPQHF. The full variable domain, with the rest looked up from reference TRBV7-9 and TRBJ1-5, is DTGVSQNPRHKITKRGQNVTFRCDPISEHNRLYWYRQTLGQGPEFLTYFQNEAQLEKSRLLSDRFSAERPKGSFSTLEIQRTEQGDSAMYLCASSSTGFGNQPQHFGDGTRLSIL.

The chain employs TRBV5-4 and TRBJ2-7, with D possibly matching TRBD2 (5 bases). Germline lookup yields CDR1 SGHNT and CDR2 YYREEE (reference sequence). Trimming left V 4 bases short and J 5 bases short, with 16 bases between. The CDR3 has 14 residues. The DNA for the CDR3 is TGTGCCAGCAGCCGAACTAGGACCGGGGACGAGCAGTACTTC. Its translation is CASSRTRTGDEQYF.

The rearrangement links TRBV11-2 to TRBJ1-2, with 7 bases lining up with TRBD1. Germline-derived CDR1 and CDR2 are SGHAT and FQNNGV. V was pared by 5 bases and J by 3 bases, with 6 bases of the junction left unmatched. The length of the CDR3 is 14 residues. CDR3 protein: CASSLGQLDYGYTF. In DNA, the CDR3 is TGTGCCAGCAGCCTGGGACAGTTGGACTATGGCTACACCTTC.

The CDR3 bases are TGTGCCAGCATAGTCGGACTAGCGGGAGGGCCTTACTACGAGCAGTACTTC. Translated: CASIVGLAGGPYYEQYF. V usage is TRBV21-1 and J usage is TRBJ2-7; the table's D call, TRBD2, was not checked against the DNA. TRBV21-1 is labeled a pseudogene. This CDR3 has 17 residues.

The J gene is TRBJ1-2, the V gene TRBV18, with D uncertain. The germline gives CDR1 KGHSH, CDR2 LQKENI. The CDR3 has 15 amino acids. With 0 bases removed from V and 3 bases from J, the gap between germline ends came to 11 bases. CDR3 in amino acids: CASSPPSGQDYGYTF. CDR3 nucleotide sequence: TGTGCCAGCTCACCACCAAGCGGGCAGGACTATGGCTACACCTTC.

The chain is built from TRBV4-3 and TRBJ1-4; D remains ambiguous. V lost 4 bases to trimming and J lost 8 bases, with 11 bases between them. This CDR3 has 13 amino acids. In germline, CDR1 is LGHNA, CDR2 YSLEER. The CDR3 spells CASSREGGEKLFF. CDR3 nucleotide sequence: TGCGCCAGCAGCCGTGAGGGTGGGGAAAAACTGTTTTTT.

The CDR3 region is CASPGTGVGGNTIYF. The CDR3 nucleotides read TGTGCCTCCCCAGGGACAGGGGTAGGTGGAAACACCATATATTTT. The chain is built from TRBV30 and TRBJ1-3; TRBD1 matches at 10 bases. The V and J ends lost 7 bases and 3 bases, in that order; junction bases with no gene match: 9. This CDR3 comprises 15 residues. The V gene's germline CDR1 is GTSNPN and CDR2 SVGIG (reference sequence).

V gene TRBV11-3 combines with J gene TRBJ2-7, with D possibly being TRBD2 (6 bases). Germline-derived CDR1 and CDR2 are SGHNT and YENEEA. V was shortened by 1 base and J by 2 bases, with 15 bases between the two germline ends. The CDR3 sequence is 16 residues long. The CDR3, as DNA: TGTGCCAGCAGCTTAGTTCGCGGGGCTGCCCCCTACGAGCAGTACTTC. It translates to CASSLVRGAAPYEQYF.

The rearrangement uses TRBV30 and TRBJ2-7; 7 nucleotides align to TRBD2. Trimming at V came to 3 bases and at J to 5 bases, leaving 10 bases not matched to a gene. This CDR3 contains 14 residues. Germline values: CDR1 GTSNPN, CDR2 SVGIG (reference sequence). The CDR3 coding sequence is TGTGCCTGGAGGCGGCGCGGGAGTCAGAACGAGCAGTACTTC. Its protein is CAWRRRGSQNEQYF.

The chain uses TRBV6-2 or TRBV6-3 and TRBJ2-7; 7 bases are a match to TRBD1. The CDR3 totals 15 residues. Per germline, CDR1 MNHEY and CDR2 SVGEGT. V shed 4 bases, J shed 4 bases, and the junction held 10 bases outside the gene matches. The CDR3, as DNA: TGTGCCAGCAGTTTCGGTTCAGGGGGACCATACGAGCAGTACGTC. This encodes CASSFGSGGPYEQYV.

The rearrangement uses TRBV5-1 and TRBJ1-3; D remains ambiguous. Germline V gene data show CDR1 as SGHRS and CDR2 as YFSETQ. This CDR3 has 15 residues. Trimming pared 6 bases from V and 2 bases from J, leaving 15 bases between. For the CDR3, the DNA is TGCGCCAGCACCCCATCTGCTCAGGCTGGAAACACCATATATTTT. It specifies CASTPSAQAGNTIYF.

This CDR3 reads CASSLKAGGTGELFF. In DNA form, the CDR3 reads TGTGCCAGCAGCTTAAAAGCGGGAGGCACCGGGGAGCTGTTTTTT. The V and J genes are TRBV7-3 and TRBJ2-2; 9 nucleotides agree with TRBD2. J was trimmed by 4 bases and V by 1 base; bases with no gene match: 1. Per the germline V gene, CDR1 is SGHTA and CDR2 is FQGTGA. The CDR3 has 15 residues.

The chain recombines TRBV9 with TRBJ1-6, with D perhaps matching TRBD1 (5 bases). The CDR3 extends over 14 amino acids. V shed 2 bases and J shed 8 bases, with 11 bases lying between them. Germline CDR1 and CDR2: SGDLS and YYNGEE. Here the CDR3 DNA reads TGTGCCAGCAGCGTGCGGGACGGATATTCACCCCTCCACTTT. Translating it yields CASSVRDGYSPLHF.

This clone turned up a few times. The chain recombines TRBV5-5 with TRBJ2-5; D perhaps matches TRBD1 (6 bases). V lost 4 bases, J lost 2 bases, and 18 bases lay in between. The CDR3 runs to 16 residues. Germline V lookup: CDR1 SGHKS, CDR2 YYEKEE (reference sequence). CDR3 bases: TGTGCCAGCAGCCCTAAACAGGGTTCCCGACAAGAGACCCAGTACTTC. Translated, it gives CASSPKQGSRQETQYF.

The chain joins TRBV27 to TRBJ2-1, with TRBD2 identical over 10 bases. The CDR3 is 16 amino acids. The germline V gene has CDR1 MNHEY and CDR2 SMNVEV (reference sequence). Trimming took 6 bases from V and 0 from J; bases not matched to a gene: 5. The CDR3 coding sequence is TGTGCCAGCAGAACTAGCGGGGCCAGCTCCTACAATGAGCAGTTCTTC. This codes for CASRTSGASSYNEQFF.

This clone was found many times. V gene TRBV18 combines with J gene TRBJ1-3; D is perhaps TRBD1 (5 bases). Trimming left V 4 bases short and J 3 bases short, with 25 bases between. Germline CDR1 is KGHSH and CDR2 is LQKENI. The CDR3 loop spans 19 amino acids. CDR3 sequence reads: CASSLTGTGIQGGGNTIYF. The CDR3 nucleotides read TGTGCCAGCTCACTCACCGGGACGGGCATCCAGGGAGGTGGAAACACCATATATTTT. The full variable domain, its missing parts supplied by reference TRBV18 and TRBJ1-3, is NAGVMQNPRHLVRRRGQEARLRCSPMKGHSHVYWYRQLPEEGLKFMVYLQKENIIDESGMPKERFSAEFPKEGPSILRIQQVVRGDSAAYFCASSLTGTGIQGGGNTIYFGEGSWLTVV.